This T cell receptor (beta chain) was profiled in a study of blood T cell repertoires in COVID-19. Study-wide background: COVID-19 samples, acute and convalescent, were from the United States, Italy and Spain. T cells, B-cell-depleted T cells, or PBMCs provided the cDNA or gDNA that served as material.

As originally analysed: Nucleated cell number was recorded as an estimate derived from reference gene primer amplification. The method was immunoSEQ multiplex PCR; TCRdb's version includes in-frame clones alone and lacks a portion of them. For V, J and clone size, that table is used; D and trimming come from the DNA. The table records hundreds of thousands of clones, about 79% of them present only once. Trimming removed 4 bases from V and 2 bases from J; junction bases left unmatched: 3. The CDR3 totals 15 residues. The germline CDR1 and CDR2 sequences are SNHLY and FYNNEI. The chain couples TRBV2 to TRBJ2-2, with 8 bases fitting TRBD2. The clonotype was recovered from an elderly man with acute or convalescent COVID-19. Material: peripheral blood. The CDR3 coding sequence is TGTGCCAGCAGTGGGACTAGCCGAAACACCGGGGAGCTGTTTTTT. Its protein is CASSGTSRNTGELFF.